This T cell receptor (beta chain) appears in the sequencing data of a study of HIV-infected patients and healthy controls. Study results and caveats: CDR3 sharing between individuals was lower in HIV-infected patients than in healthy controls. Significantly higher mean Gini indices appeared in HIV-infected repertoires, possibly reflecting oligoclonality.

Germline assignment: CDR1 LNHDA and CDR2 SQIVND (reference sequence). Trimming left V 5 bases short and J 6 bases short, with 20 bases between. There are 16 residues in the CDR3. The repertoire came from unfractionated whole blood and reflected all unsorted peripheral T cells. Peripheral blood, under 3 ml, was drawn for RNA extraction. This clonotype has ten or more counts. Its antigen is not known. 400 to 550 ng RNA was reverse transcribed with alpha and beta constant-region primers. Separate chain-specific third strand synthesis with multiplexing indices produced the alpha and beta libraries. All rearrangements within a chain used one primer pair; cDNA molecules carried barcodes. In TCRdb, the 5' RACE reads were re-called with MiXCR into one record per CDR3 protein. The table includes 15,000 to 20,000 distinct CDR3 sequences, about 5.4% detected once.

The sequencing input was blood. The chain uses TRBV19 and TRBJ1-5, with TRBD1 as a possible D gene (5 bases). This TCR came from an adult in good health. The CDR3: CASSAGGGERTQPQHF. CDR3 sequence (DNA): TGTGCCAGTAGTGCAGGAGGAGGGGAGCGTACTCAGCCCCAGCATTTT.